This passage covers 11 T cell receptor beta chains from one sample sequenced in a study of OX40 agonist ivuxolimab in advanced cancers. Using immunoSEQ multiplex PCR, the repertoire was profiled, and TCRdb retains in-frame clones only, with some absent. The sample lists tens of thousands of clones; about 87% were seen once. The sample here was CD4+ or CD8+ T cells sorted from blood, taken in a trial of the OX40 agonist ivuxolimab. These receptors all come from an adult with an advanced solid tumor such as melanoma, head and neck, liver or kidney cancer.

The genes are TRBV4-2 and TRBJ2-7, with TRBD2 matching over 8 bases. Trimming removed 4 bases from V and 6 bases from J; junction bases left unmatched: 5. CDR1 is LGHNA, CDR2 YNFKEQ, per germline. The CDR3 sequence is 13 residues long. The CDR3 DNA follows: TGTGCCAGCAGCCCAAAGCGGGGGAGCGAGCAGTACTTC. This gives the protein CASSPKRGSEQYF.

V gene TRBV6-5 combines with J gene TRBJ2-3; D remains unclear. Germline V gene data show CDR1 as MNHEY and CDR2 as SVGAGI. Trimming stripped 8 bases from V and 8 bases from J, with 8 bases between. The CDR3 totals 10 residues. In nucleotides, the CDR3 is TGTGCCAGCTCCCTGAGTACGCAGTATTTT. Encoded protein: CASSLSTQYF.

The genes are TRBV2 and TRBJ1-1; the match to TRBD1 covers 9 bases. V trimming: 6 bases; J trimming: 5 bases; junction bases outside the gene matches: 4. Germline lookup yields CDR1 SNHLY and CDR2 FYNNEI. The CDR3 is 13 residues long. The CDR3 DNA follows: TGTGCCAGCAGGGGGACAGGGATGACTGAAGCTTTCTTT. Translated: CASRGTGMTEAFF.

The chain links TRBV6-5 to TRBJ2-5; 7 nucleotides agree with TRBD1. The CDR3 has 16 residues. The V segment lost 1 base and the J segment 5 bases; nucleotides outside the gene matches: 10. CDR1 and CDR2 (germline): MNHEY, SVGAGI. The CDR3 protein is CASSYFRGGGVETQYF. The DNA for the CDR3 is TGTGCCAGCAGTTACTTCCGAGGGGGCGGAGTGGAGACCCAGTACTTC.

The CDR3 sequence is CASSLGNAGGNTIYF. The CDR3 nucleotides are TGTGCCAGCAGCTTGGGTAATGCGGGTGGAAACACCATATATTTT. J is TRBJ1-3 and V is TRBV5-4; no clear D gene. With 0 bases removed from V and 3 bases from J, the gap between germline ends came to 10 bases. Germline CDR1 reads SGHNT; CDR2 reads YYREEE (reference sequence). This CDR3 has 15 amino acids.

The chain uses TRBV11-2 and TRBJ1-2; D uncertain. Trimming removed 3 bases from V and 1 base from J, with 0 bases in between. CDR3 length equals 11 residues. The germline V gene has CDR1 SGHAT and CDR2 FQNNGV. The CDR3 sequence: CASSFNYGYTF. Written as DNA, the CDR3 is TGTGCCAGCAGCTTTAACTATGGCTACACCTTC.

This clone was recorded only once. V gene TRBV11-3 combines with J gene TRBJ2-2; the match to TRBD2 covers 13 bases. V shed 4 bases, J shed 7 bases, and the junction held 6 bases outside the gene matches. CDR1 and CDR2 (germline): SGHNT, YENEEA. The CDR3 loop spans 16 amino acids. The CDR3 region has the DNA TGTGCCAGCAGCTCGACTAGCGGGAGGTGGGGCGGGGAGCTGTTTTTT. Its protein is CASSSTSGRWGGELFF.

As regards this clone: At one end the junction does not follow the germline gene, possibly because of a read error. The chain has TRBV6-1 and TRBJ2-1; possible D gene TRBD2, 6 bases. From germline, CDR1 is MNHNS and CDR2 SASEGT. This CDR3 has 16 amino acids. The CDR3 DNA reads as TGTGCCAGCAGGGAAGGGGCAGGAGGGTCCTACAATGAGCAGTTCTTC. Translated: CASREGAGGSYNEQFF.

The chain uses TRBV28 and TRBJ2-7; 12 nucleotides match TRBD2. The CDR3 has 14 residues. Germline lookup yields CDR1 MDHEN and CDR2 SYDVKM. V gave up 5 bases and J gave up 7 bases; unmatched junction bases: 6. CDR3 sequence reads: CASSRLAGVTEQYF. CDR3 sequence (DNA): TGTGCCAGCAGTCGACTAGCGGGAGTTACGGAGCAGTACTTC.

The rearrangement links TRBV2 to TRBJ2-1; D possibly matches TRBD1 or TRBD2 (5 bases each). Germline V gene lookup returns CDR1 SNHLY and CDR2 FYNNEI. The CDR3 totals 11 residues. Trimming stripped 8 bases from V and 4 bases from J, with 6 bases between. CDR3 protein: CASGGYNEQFF. The CDR3 DNA sequence: TGTGCCAGCGGGGGTTACAATGAGCAGTTCTTC.

This chain links TRBV27 with TRBJ1-5, with D tentatively TRBD1 (5 bases). CDR1 and CDR2 from the germline V gene are MNHEY and SMNVEV (reference sequence). Trimming removed 3 bases at V and 6 bases at J, with 6 bases between. The CDR3 runs 12 residues. The CDR3 is CASSFQGQPQHF. In DNA, the CDR3 is TGTGCCAGCAGTTTCCAGGGTCAGCCCCAGCATTTT.